Below, 10 T cell receptor beta chains from the same sample are listed, as sequenced in a study of T cell responses to AZD1222 COVID-19 vaccine. Clones were sequenced by immunoSEQ multiplex PCR, and TCRdb holds only the in-frame ones, with some missing. The repertoire consists of fewer than 200,000 clones, with 80% to 90% occurring once and the leading ten covering roughly 0.49%. Sequencing used peripheral blood, obtained on day 0 of AZD1222 vaccination. Receptor source: an adult in good health.

This rearrangement joins TRBV7-2 to TRBJ2-1; 7 bases match TRBD2. There are 17 residues in the CDR3. Germline V lookup: CDR1 SGHTA, CDR2 FQGNSA. Unmatched junction bases numbered 9, after V lost 3 bases and J lost 1 base. In nucleotides, the CDR3 is TGTGCCAGCAGCTTGGCCGGCGGGGGTTTTTCCTACAATGAGCAGTTCTTC. It is translated as CASSLAGGGFSYNEQFF.

The chain combines TRBV19 with TRBJ2-7; D is undetermined. CDR3 length equals 12 residues. The germline V gene encodes CDR1 LNHDA and CDR2 SQIVND (reference sequence). The V end was cut by 3 bases, the J end by 3 bases, with 6 bases between. The CDR3 sequence: CASSMGGYEQYF. As DNA, the CDR3 is TGTGCCAGTAGTATGGGTGGCTACGAGCAGTACTTC. Full variable domain (rest looked up from reference TRBV19 and TRBJ2-7): DGGITQSPKYLFRKEGQNVTLSCEQNLNHDAMYWYRQDPGQGLRLIYYSQIVNDFQKGDIAEGYSVSREKKESFPLTVTSAQKNPTAFYLCASSMGGYEQYFGPGTRLTVT.

This clone was seen a handful of times. The chain carries TRBV6-1 and TRBJ2-1; no clear D. V shed 3 bases and J shed 6 bases, with 6 bases lying between them. There are 12 residues in the CDR3. From germline, CDR1 is MNHNS and CDR2 SASEGT. CDR3 in amino acids: CASSDRSNEQFF. The CDR3 DNA follows: TGTGCCAGCAGTGATCGGAGCAATGAGCAGTTCTTC.

V usage is TRBV30 and J usage is TRBJ2-7, with 7 bases matching TRBD2. Germline V gene data show CDR1 as GTSNPN and CDR2 as SVGIG (reference sequence). The CDR3 has 15 residues. Losses at the gene ends were 7 bases for V and 2 bases for J; bases not matched to a gene: 14. CDR3 sequence (DNA): TGTGCCTTGAGGAAAGGGGTAGCGGGCCCCTACGAGCAGTACTTC. Translated, it gives CALRKGVAGPYEQYF.

CDR3 in amino acids: CASRETGGLTQYF. The CDR3 nucleotides read TGTGCCAGCAGAGAAACCGGGGGTCTTACGCAGTATTTT. The chain joins TRBV2 to TRBJ2-3, with TRBD2 as a possible D gene (6 bases). The CDR3 sequence is 13 residues long. Germline V gene sequence: CDR1 SNHLY, CDR2 FYNNEI. Deletions cut 6 bases from V and 8 bases from J, with 15 bases between.

The gene calls are TRBV4-1 and TRBJ1-1, with 8 positions matching TRBD1. Germline loops: CDR1 MGHRA, CDR2 YSYEKL. Germline trimming cut 5 bases from V and 5 bases from J; bases unmatched to any gene: 7. This CDR3 is 14 amino acids long. The CDR3 DNA reads TGCGCCAGCAGCTCACAGGGGGGGGAGACTGAAGCTTTCTTT. This translates into CASSSQGGETEAFF.

Written as DNA, the CDR3 is TGCGCCAGCAGCCAGGAATTTAGGGACTACGAGCAGTACTTC. Its translation: CASSQEFRDYEQYF. The V gene is TRBV4-3, the J gene TRBJ2-7; D unresolved. V lost 3 bases and J 3 bases, leaving 12 bases between the germline ends. The CDR3 length is 14 residues. The germline CDR1 and CDR2 sequences are LGHNA and YSLEER.

V gene TRBV19 combines with J gene TRBJ1-2; unclear D gene. The CDR3 loop spans 12 amino acids. Germline CDR1 reads LNHDA; CDR2 reads SQIVND (reference sequence). V lost 4 bases to trimming and J lost 5 bases, with 8 bases between them. The CDR3 spells CASSTGWYGYTF. The DNA of the CDR3 is TGTGCCAGTAGTACGGGGTGGTATGGCTACACCTTC.

CDR3 in DNA: TGTGCCAGCAGCCTCCTTGGGAACACTGAAGCTTTCTTT. Translated, it gives CASSLLGNTEAFF. The rearrangement links TRBV3-1 (or the pseudogene TRBV3-2) to TRBJ1-1; D is undetermined. The germline V gene has CDR1 LGHDT and CDR2 YNNKEL (reference sequence). Trimming pared 4 bases from V and 1 base from J, leaving 7 bases between. The CDR3 runs 13 residues.

The chain is built from TRBV11-3 and TRBJ2-2, with D possibly matching TRBD1 (6 bases). Germline assignment: CDR1 SGHNT and CDR2 YENEEA. Trimming took 5 bases from V and 1 from J, leaving 14 bases between them. The CDR3 extends over 16 amino acids. In DNA, the CDR3 is TGTGCCAGCAGCCCTGCTCGAGGGGGGAACACCGGGGAGCTGTTTTTT. Protein: CASSPARGGNTGELFF. The full variable domain, its missing parts supplied by reference TRBV11-3 and TRBJ2-2, is EAGVVQSPRYKIIEKKQPVAFWCNPISGHNTLYWYLQNLGQGPELLIRYENEEAVDDSQLPKDRFSAERLKGVDSTLKIQPAELGDSAVYLCASSPARGGNTGELFFGEGSRLTVL.